Described below is a single T cell receptor beta chain sequence and its context. The antigen is not known. Sequencing was performed with immunoSEQ multiplex PCR; in TCRdb, only in-frame clones are kept and a portion is missing. This sample has 980,000 or so clones; 70% to 85% occur once, and the top ten carry over 1.3%. This CDR3 region has 19 residues. Germline assignment: CDR1 LNHDA and CDR2 SQIVND (reference sequence). V dropped 6 bases and J dropped 0; count of bases not matched to a gene: 14. This sample is part of a study of shared clonotypes between healthy human individuals. Whole-study findings and limits: Non-shared clonotypes had lower generation probabilities than clonotypes shared by all four sorted-subset donors.

The clonotype comes from a man between 18 and 35 years old in good health. V usage is TRBV19 and J usage is TRBJ2-1; TRBD2 agrees at 10 bases. The sequenced sample consisted of memory CD4+ T cells sorted from blood. The subset denotes: CD45RA-negative fraction. The CDR3 reads CASSKTSGPLGASYNEQFF. CDR3 sequence (DNA): TGTGCCAGTAGCAAGACTAGCGGGCCTCTTGGGGCCTCCTACAATGAGCAGTTCTTC.